These 24 T cell receptor beta chains came from one sample sequenced in a study of blood T cell repertoires in COVID-19. TCRdb's copy holds only in-frame clones and misses some; the assay was immunoSEQ multiplex PCR. This sample yields around 250,000 clones, of which around nine tenths are seen a single time; around 1.6% belongs to the top ten. The specimen was peripheral blood. The receptors here all came from a woman in her fifties or sixties who had recovered from COVID-19.

The chain links TRBV6-5 to TRBJ2-7; TRBD1 agrees at 9 bases. Germline V CDR1 and CDR2: MNHEY, SVGAGI. This CDR3 contains 15 residues. V lost 5 bases and J lost 4; bases outside the gene matches: 9. The chain's CDR3 is CASSRYPGQGYEQYF. For the CDR3, the DNA is TGTGCCAGCAGTCGCTATCCGGGACAGGGTTACGAGCAGTACTTC.

CDR3 protein: CASSRIRQGNQPQHF. CDR3 nucleotide sequence: TGTGCCAGCAGCCGCATACGACAGGGAAATCAGCCCCAGCATTTT. This sequence joins TRBV7-2 and TRBJ1-5; TRBD1 aligns across 7 bases. Germline CDR1 SGHTA, CDR2 FQGNSA. CDR3 length: 15 amino acids. J was trimmed by 4 bases and V by 5 bases; bases with no gene match: 8.

The chain combines TRBV4-1 with TRBJ2-7, with 9 nucleotides matching TRBD1. The V gene end was trimmed by 0 bases and the J gene end by 3 bases; junction bases not matched to a gene: 6. The V gene's germline CDR1 is MGHRA and CDR2 YSYEKL. This CDR3 spans 16 amino acids. DNA for the CDR3: TGCGCCAGCAGCCAAGATACCGGGACAGGGCTCTACGAGCAGTACTTC. Protein sequence: CASSQDTGTGLYEQYF.

The genes are TRBV7-9 and TRBJ2-1; D not resolved. Germline values: CDR1 SEHNR, CDR2 FQNEAQ (reference sequence). The CDR3 length is 13 residues. Trimming took off 3 bases at V and 4 bases at J, with 7 bases between the two ends. CDR3 region: CASSFEQYNEQFF. As DNA, the CDR3 is TGTGCCAGCAGCTTCGAACAGTACAATGAGCAGTTCTTC.

This chain joins TRBV9 and TRBJ2-3; TRBD2 agrees at 7 bases. The CDR3 is made up of 15 amino acids. V trimming: 0 bases; J trimming: 2 bases; junction bases outside the gene matches: 3. The germline CDR1 and CDR2 sequences are SGDLS and YYNGEE. Here the CDR3 DNA reads TGTGCCAGCAGCGTAGCAGCGGGACCCACAGATACGCAGTATTTT. It translates to CASSVAAGPTDTQYF.

This chain connects TRBV11-2 to TRBJ2-1, with a possible D match to TRBD1 (6 bases). Trimming took 3 bases from V and 4 from J, leaving 7 bases between them. Germline CDR1 and CDR2: SGHAT and FQNNGV. There are 13 residues in the CDR3. DNA for the CDR3: TGTGCCAGCAGCTTCGGACAGTACAATGAGCAGTTCTTC. This gives the protein CASSFGQYNEQFF. Full variable domain (outside the CDR3, taken from reference TRBV11-2 and TRBJ2-1): EAGVAQSPRYKIIEKRQSVAFWCNPISGHATLYWYQQILGQGPKLLIQFQNNGVVDDSQLPKDRFSAERLKGVDSTLKIQPAKLEDSAVYLCASSFGQYNEQFFGPGTRLTVL.

V usage is TRBV7-8 and J usage is TRBJ1-2; 9 nucleotides match TRBD1. The germline CDR1 and CDR2 sequences are SGHVS and FQNEAQ. V was pared by 5 bases and J by 7 bases, with 11 bases of the junction left unmatched. The CDR3 runs 15 residues. The CDR3: CASSLQTGGSSGYTF. The CDR3 coding sequence is TGTGCCAGCAGCCTCCAGACAGGGGGTAGCTCTGGCTACACCTTC.

The chain is built from TRBV2 and TRBJ2-3; 12 nucleotides align to TRBD2. Germline V gene data show CDR1 as SNHLY and CDR2 as FYNNEI. V lost 6 bases to trimming and J lost 4 bases; unmatched junction nucleotides: 5. This CDR3 has 15 amino acids. CDR3 protein: CASSLAGGRSDTQYF. DNA of the CDR3: TGTGCCAGCAGCCTAGCGGGGGGGCGGTCAGATACGCAGTATTTT.

V gene TRBV2 combines with J gene TRBJ1-6; 7 nucleotides line up with TRBD1. The CDR3 spans 15 residues. Looked up from germline, CDR1 is SNHLY and CDR2 is FYNNEI. The junction had 10 bases not matched to a gene; V was cut back by 6 bases and J by 8 bases. The DNA of the CDR3 is TGTGCCAGCAGCGAAAGACAGGGTCGGTATTCACCCCTCCACTTT. Translation: CASSERQGRYSPLHF.

The genes are TRBV5-1 and TRBJ1-3; D not resolved. Trimming left V 0 bases short and J 0 bases short, with 10 bases between. CDR1 and CDR2 (germline): SGHRS, YFSETQ. This CDR3 spans 16 amino acids. CDR3 nucleotides: TGCGCCAGCAGCTTGGGGGCCCTCAGCTCTGGAAACACCATATATTTT. Its translation: CASSLGALSSGNTIYF.

CDR3 protein: CASSQKTSTNTQYF. The CDR3 coding sequence is TGCGCCAGCAGCCAAAAAACTAGTACAAATACGCAGTATTTT. The V gene is TRBV4-3, the J gene TRBJ2-3, with a weak D call TRBD2 (5 bases). V lost 2 bases, J lost 7 bases, and 13 bases lay in between. The CDR3 covers 14 residues. The germline V gene has CDR1 LGHNA and CDR2 YSLEER.

This clone was observed a few times. V gene TRBV5-4 combines with J gene TRBJ2-3; 9 bases line up with TRBD1. Germline V gives CDR1 SGHNT, CDR2 YYREEE (reference sequence). Trimming removed 4 bases from V and 0 bases from J; junction bases left unmatched: 3. CDR3 length equals 15 residues. CDR3 coding DNA: TGTGCCAGCAGCGGGGACAGGGCTAGCACAGATACGCAGTATTTT. It codes for CASSGDRASTDTQYF.

The genes are TRBV5-1 and TRBJ2-5; 9 bases line up with TRBD2. Germline CDR1 reads SGHRS; CDR2 reads YFSETQ. J was trimmed by 4 bases and V by 0 bases; bases with no gene match: 4. CDR3 length: 15 amino acids. CDR3 bases: TGCGCCAGCAGCTTGGGACTAGCGGATATAGAGACCCAGTACTTC. It codes for CASSLGLADIETQYF.

V gene TRBV2 combines with J gene TRBJ1-2; 8 bases align to TRBD1. Germline values: CDR1 SNHLY, CDR2 FYNNEI. The CDR3 has 13 amino acids. The V and J ends lost 7 bases and 2 bases, in that order; junction bases with no gene match: 3. This CDR3 reads CASKGTGNYGYTF. CDR3 coding DNA: TGTGCCAGCAAAGGGACAGGAAACTATGGCTACACCTTC.

V and J are TRBV5-6 and TRBJ2-7, with 10 bases identical to TRBD2. Trimming cost V 3 bases and J 2 bases; bases outside gene matches: 11. The CDR3 runs to 17 residues. Germline values: CDR1 SGHDT, CDR2 YYEEEE. CDR3: CASSSPRTSGVAYEQYF. CDR3 nucleotide sequence: TGTGCCAGCAGCTCGCCCCGTACTAGCGGGGTGGCCTACGAGCAGTACTTC.

V gene TRBV7-3 combines with J gene TRBJ2-3; D remains ambiguous. Germline assignment: CDR1 SGHTA and CDR2 FQGTGA. The CDR3 totals 13 residues. V was shortened by 2 bases and J by 10 bases, with 13 bases between the two germline ends. The DNA of the CDR3 is TGTGCCAGCAGCTTAGACCCCCACGGGTCGCAGTATTTT. This codes for CASSLDPHGSQYF.

The chain is built from TRBV9 and TRBJ2-6; 9 bases line up with TRBD1. After removal of 2 bases from V and 2 bases from J, the junction contained 5 bases not matched to a gene. Germline-derived CDR1 and CDR2 are SGDLS and YYNGEE. This CDR3 has 17 amino acids. The CDR3 region is CASSVPDRGPGANVLTF. The CDR3 coding sequence is TGTGCCAGCAGCGTCCCGGACAGGGGACCTGGGGCCAACGTCCTGACTTTC.

The rearrangement joins TRBV12-3 or TRBV12-4 to TRBJ2-7; no clear D gene. The V gene lost 6 bases and the J gene lost 2 bases, with 8 bases spanning the gap. This CDR3 has 12 residues. This chain's CDR3 is CASRANAYEQYF. Written as DNA, the CDR3 is TGTGCCAGCAGAGCCAACGCCTACGAGCAGTACTTC.

V gene TRBV5-1 combines with J gene TRBJ2-7; D not certain. Between the trimmed V and J ends, which lost 4 bases and 0 bases, there was a span of 11 bases. The CDR3 length is 14 residues. Germline V CDR1 and CDR2: SGHRS, YFSETQ. The CDR3 DNA reads as TGCGCCAGCAGCCCAGACTGGAACTCCTACGAGCAGTACTTC. It is translated as CASSPDWNSYEQYF.

With respect to this clone: At one end, the junction sequence differs from germline, possibly due to a read error. The rearrangement joins TRBV19 to TRBJ2-5, with 11 bases that match TRBD2. The CDR3 is made up of 15 amino acids. CDR1 LNHDA and CDR2 SQIVND come from the germline V gene (reference sequence). The CDR3 coding sequence is TGTGCCAGTAGCATAGCGGGGGGGGTCCGGGAGACCCAGTACTTC. Its protein product is CASSIAGGVRETQYF.

The CDR3 region is CAISRLAGESGELFF. The CDR3 bases are TGTGCCATCAGCCGACTAGCGGGGGAATCCGGGGAGCTGTTTTTT. The chain links TRBV10-3 to TRBJ2-2, with TRBD2 identical over 12 bases. This CDR3 has 15 residues. The germline gives CDR1 ENHRY, CDR2 SYGVKD. The ends lost 6 bases at V and 6 bases at J; junction bases unmatched: 5.

This chain connects TRBV28 to TRBJ2-1, with 10 nucleotides matching TRBD2. This CDR3 is 16 amino acids long. The J segment lost 3 bases and the V segment lost 1 base, leaving 3 bases of the junction unmatched. The germline CDR1 and CDR2 sequences are MDHEN and SYDVKM. DNA of the CDR3: TGTGCCAGCAGTTTATTAGCGGGGGGTTTCTACAATGAGCAGTTCTTC. Translating gives CASSLLAGGFYNEQFF.

J is TRBJ1-6 and V is TRBV10-1, with no clear D. Deletions cut 6 bases from V and 10 bases from J, with 22 bases between. The CDR3 consists of 16 residues. Germline CDR1 WNHNN, CDR2 SYGVQD (reference sequence). The CDR3 coding sequence is TGCGCCAGCAGGGAGGTCCGGAGAAACAACAACTCACCCCTCCACTTT. Translated, it gives CASREVRRNNNSPLHF.

This clone was counted a single time. This chain connects TRBV28 to TRBJ2-7, with no clear D. Germline V gives CDR1 MDHEN, CDR2 SYDVKM. This CDR3 is 13 amino acids long. Trimming took off 4 bases at V and 4 bases at J, with 11 bases between the two ends. CDR3 amino acids: CASSSFDGYEQYF. CDR3 DNA sequence: TGTGCCAGCAGTTCCTTTGACGGGTACGAGCAGTACTTC. The complete variable domain, with remaining parts taken from reference TRBV28 and TRBJ2-7, reads DVKVTQSSRYLVKRTGEKVFLECVQDMDHENMFWYRQDPGLGLRLIYFSYDVKMKEKGDIPEGYSVSREKKERFSLILESASTNQTSMYLCASSSFDGYEQYFGPGTRLTVT.